The 20 T cell receptor beta chains listed next were all sequenced from one sample in a study of shared clonotypes between healthy human individuals. Sequencing used immunoSEQ multiplex PCR; TCRdb keeps in-frame clones, though not all of them. Altogether under 600,000 clones are present, about 79% being singletons, with the ten largest covering around an eighth. The sequencing sample was made of PBMCs. Receptors were obtained from a woman aged 35 to 49 in good health. Some clones in this sample may be carry-over from other donors' samples.

The genes are TRBV11-2 and TRBJ2-2; possible D gene TRBD1, 5 bases. With 2 bases removed from V and 0 bases from J, the gap between germline ends came to 7 bases. Germline CDR1 SGHAT, CDR2 FQNNGV. The CDR3 has 15 amino acids. CDR3 sequence: CASSLLGANTGELFF. As DNA, the CDR3 is TGTGCCAGCAGCTTACTAGGGGCGAACACCGGGGAGCTGTTTTTT.

This clone was counted at least ten times. The rearrangement uses TRBV6-6 and TRBJ2-3, with TRBD2 matching 10 bases. Germline V lookup: CDR1 MNHNY, CDR2 SVGAGI (reference sequence). J was trimmed by 2 bases and V by 2 bases; bases with no gene match: 4. The CDR3 has 16 amino acids. The DNA of the CDR3 is TGTGCCAGCAGTTACCCTGGACTAGCGGCCACAGATACGCAGTATTTT. Protein sequence: CASSYPGLAATDTQYF.

This chain joins TRBV7-9 and TRBJ1-2; 7 nucleotides line up with TRBD1. Trimming took 4 bases from V and 4 from J; bases not matched to a gene: 3. CDR3 size: 13 residues. The germline gives CDR1 SEHNR, CDR2 FQNEAQ (reference sequence). CDR3 region: CASSWGQTYGYTF. CDR3 sequence (DNA): TGTGCCAGCAGCTGGGGACAGACCTATGGCTACACCTTC.

The table lists this clone with a few counts. J is TRBJ2-7 and V is TRBV6-5; 11 bases map to TRBD2. CDR3 length equals 15 residues. Germline V CDR1 and CDR2: MNHEY, SVGAGI. V dropped 4 bases and J dropped 2; count of bases not matched to a gene: 4. CDR3 region: CASSSTSGSPYEQYF. The CDR3 DNA is TGTGCCAGCAGTTCTACTAGCGGGAGTCCCTACGAGCAGTACTTC.

This sequence joins TRBV5-1 and TRBJ2-5; tentatively, D is TRBD1 (6 bases). There are 14 residues in the CDR3. Germline CDR1 is SGHRS and CDR2 is YFSETQ. With 7 bases removed from V and 5 bases from J, the gap between germline ends came to 18 bases. This chain's CDR3 is CASQAGAFRETQYF. DNA of the CDR3: TGCGCCAGCCAAGCAGGGGCTTTCCGTGAGACCCAGTACTTC.

In this sample, this clone turned up once. This chain links TRBV29-1 with TRBJ2-1; D is possibly TRBD1 (6 bases). V dropped 6 bases and J dropped 8 bases, with 14 bases sitting between them. The CDR3 consists of 12 residues. The germline V gene has CDR1 SQVTM and CDR2 ANQGSEA. CDR3 coding DNA: TGCAGCGTCGAACAGGGTTGGGATGAGCAGTTCTTC. Protein sequence: CSVEQGWDEQFF.

The chain couples TRBV5-4 to TRBJ2-5; D may be TRBD1 (6 bases). CDR3 length: 14 amino acids. Germline CDR1 is SGHNT and CDR2 is YYREEE (reference sequence). V lost 4 bases to trimming and J lost 2 bases, with 12 bases between them. CDR3 nucleotides: TGTGCCAGCAGCACACAGGGTAGTCAAGAGACCCAGTACTTC. It translates to CASSTQGSQETQYF.

V and J are TRBV11-2 and TRBJ1-2; TRBD1 agrees at 7 bases. This CDR3 spans 15 amino acids. Germline-derived CDR1 and CDR2 are SGHAT and FQNNGV. The V segment lost 4 bases and the J segment 2 bases; nucleotides outside the gene matches: 7. Here the CDR3 reads CASSSHRGPNYGYTF. CDR3 DNA sequence: TGTGCCAGCAGCTCCCACAGGGGACCAAACTATGGCTACACCTTC.

This clone has only a few counts. The gene calls are TRBV5-5 and TRBJ1-1; 8 bases are shared with TRBD1. CDR3 length equals 15 residues. Per germline, CDR1 SGHKS and CDR2 YYEKEE (reference sequence). J gave up 2 bases and V 4 bases, and 7 bases lay outside the gene matches. The CDR3 region has the DNA TGTGCCAGCAGCCTCCGGGACAGGCAAAACACTGAAGCTTTCTTT. This codes for CASSLRDRQNTEAFF.

This chain uses TRBV28 with TRBJ2-5; maybe TRBD1 (5 bases). Trimming shortened V by 4 bases and J by 1 base, and 13 bases separated the two germline ends. Germline loops: CDR1 MDHEN, CDR2 SYDVKM. The CDR3 runs to 15 residues. Written as DNA, the CDR3 is TGTGCCAGCAGTTGGACATTGGAACCCCAAGAGACCCAGTACTTC. Translation gives CASSWTLEPQETQYF.

This clone was recorded once. The CDR3: CASSFMDIQYF. CDR3 coding DNA: TGTGCCAGCAGTTTCATGGACATTCAGTACTTC. The V gene is TRBV28, the J gene TRBJ2-4; D ambiguous. The CDR3 runs to 11 residues. Trimming pared 3 bases from V and 8 bases from J, leaving 5 bases between. Germline V lookup: CDR1 MDHEN, CDR2 SYDVKM.

The V gene is TRBV4-3, the J gene TRBJ1-1; weak D call: TRBD1 (5 bases). The germline CDR1 and CDR2 sequences are LGHNA and YSLEER. This CDR3 has 15 amino acids. Deletions cut 0 bases from V and 3 bases from J, with 11 bases between. CDR3 sequence reads: CASSQEHRQHTEAFF. DNA of the CDR3: TGCGCCAGCAGCCAAGAACACCGACAGCACACTGAAGCTTTCTTT.

The chain is built from TRBV19 and TRBJ2-1; the match to TRBD2 covers 9 bases. The ends lost 6 bases at V and 10 bases at J; junction bases unmatched: 16. This CDR3 is built from 16 residues. Germline loops: CDR1 LNHDA, CDR2 SQIVND (reference sequence). CDR3 sequence: CASSPTPGLASGEQFF. As DNA, the CDR3 is TGTGCCAGTAGCCCAACTCCGGGACTAGCTTCAGGGGAGCAGTTCTTC.

Concerning this clone itself: One end of the junction is discordant with germline, which a read error may explain. DNA for the CDR3: TGTGCCAGCAGCGTAGGTCAAGCGAACACTAAAGCTTTCTTT. Protein sequence: CASSVGQANTKAFF. The J gene is TRBJ1-1, the V gene TRBV9; D call uncertain. This CDR3 is 14 amino acids long. Germline CDR1 reads SGDLS; CDR2 reads YYNGEE.

The chain recombines TRBV7-9 with TRBJ1-5; D is undetermined. V was shortened by 1 base and J by 7 bases, with 5 bases between the two germline ends. CDR3 length: 12 residues. From germline, CDR1 is SEHNR and CDR2 FQNEAQ (reference sequence). CDR3 bases: TGTGCCAGCAGCTTAGGGGTGCAGCCCCAGCATTTT. It is translated as CASSLGVQPQHF.

The chain has TRBV5-4 and TRBJ2-7; 16 bases fit TRBD2. With V trimmed by 4 bases and J by 7 bases, 8 bases remained unmatched. The CDR3 is 16 residues long. CDR1 SGHNT and CDR2 YYREEE come from the germline V gene (reference sequence). The chain's CDR3 is CASSPGTSGRVGEQYF. CDR3 nucleotide sequence: TGTGCCAGCAGCCCCGGGACTAGCGGGAGGGTAGGAGAGCAGTACTTC. Variable domain in full (rest from reference TRBV5-4 and TRBJ2-7): ETGVTQSPTHLIKTRGQQVTLRCSSQSGHNTVSWYQQALGQGPQFIFQYYREEENGRGNFPPRFSGLQFPNYSSELNVNALELDDSALYLCASSPGTSGRVGEQYFGPGTRLTVT.

The rearrangement uses TRBV9 and TRBJ2-7; no clear D. The CDR3 length is 11 residues. V lost 4 bases, J lost 2 bases, and 4 bases lay in between. Germline CDR1 reads SGDLS; CDR2 reads YYNGEE. CDR3 nucleotides: TGTGCCAGCAGCCTCACCTACGAGCAGTACTTC. This translates into CASSLTYEQYF.

V is TRBV18 and J is TRBJ1-2; 8 nucleotides agree with TRBD1. The CDR3 length is 14 residues. V shed 0 bases and J 7 bases; nucleotides not matched to a gene: 4. Germline assignment: CDR1 KGHSH and CDR2 LQKENI. The CDR3 reads CASSPPDRGSGYTF. CDR3 coding DNA: TGTGCCAGCTCACCACCCGACAGGGGAAGTGGCTACACCTTC.

J is TRBJ2-3 and V is TRBV4-1; the match to TRBD2 covers 8 bases. CDR3 length equals 17 residues. Germline loops: CDR1 MGHRA, CDR2 YSYEKL. The V segment lost 0 bases and the J segment 6 bases; nucleotides outside the gene matches: 11. This chain's CDR3 is CASSQDQLGGRRDTQYF. The CDR3 nucleotides are TGCGCCAGCAGCCAAGATCAACTAGGCGGGAGGAGGGATACGCAGTATTTT.

In this sample, this clone turned up once. This sequence may be a read error, since a much larger clone differs from it by one base. CDR3 bases: TGTGCCTGGAGCCGGGGGAATGAGCAGCTCTTC. This sequence encodes CAWSRGNEQLF. The chain joins TRBV30 to TRBJ2-1; maybe TRBD2 (6 bases). The CDR3 contains 11 residues. Germline V lookup: CDR1 GTSNPN, CDR2 SVGIG (reference sequence).